The next 28 T cell receptor beta chains were all read from a single sample in a study of shared clonotypes between healthy human individuals. Method: immunoSEQ multiplex PCR; TCRdb's copy keeps in-frame clones and lacks some. Found here are about 490,000 clones, around 80% of them singletons; the top ten hold approximately 12%. Sequenced sample: PBMCs. These receptors came from a woman aged 40 to 49 in good health. Some clones in this sample may be carry-over from other donors' samples.

The CDR3 DNA sequence: TGTGCCAGCACCTTTGCGGGCAGGGGAGGTCCCGGGGAGCTGTTTTTT. It codes for CASTFAGRGGPGELFF. The chain joins TRBV6-6 to TRBJ2-2; D tentatively reads TRBD1 or TRBD2 (6 bases each). This CDR3 spans 16 amino acids. Germline assignment: CDR1 MNHNY and CDR2 SVGAGI (reference sequence). Between the trimmed V and J ends, which lost 7 bases and 6 bases, there was a span of 21 bases.

This rearrangement joins TRBV7-8 to TRBJ1-2; D is possibly TRBD1 (5 bases). Trimming removed 3 bases from V and 8 bases from J, with 13 bases in between. Germline values: CDR1 SGHVS, CDR2 FQNEAQ. The CDR3 has 13 residues. Written as DNA, the CDR3 is TGTGCCAGCAGCTTGGGCCAGGGAGGAGGCTACACCTTC. Amino acid sequence: CASSLGQGGGYTF.

A few counts support this clone. The gene calls are TRBV18 and TRBJ2-5; TRBD1 matches 11 bases. Germline V gene lookup returns CDR1 KGHSH and CDR2 LQKENI. The CDR3 extends over 13 amino acids. The J segment lost 8 bases and the V segment lost 4 bases, leaving 3 bases of the junction unmatched. DNA of the CDR3: TGTGCCAGCTCACGGGACAGGGGGTCAACCCAGTACTTC. It is translated as CASSRDRGSTQYF.

The V call is TRBV7-6, the J call TRBJ2-1; TRBD2 agrees at 8 bases. The CDR3 covers 16 residues. With V trimmed by 0 bases and J by 7 bases, 8 bases remained unmatched. Germline CDR1 is SGHVS and CDR2 is FNYEAQ. CDR3 nucleotides: TGTGCCAGCAGCTTAGCCGGGACTAGGGGGGTGAATGAGCAGTTCTTC. The encoded protein is CASSLAGTRGVNEQFF.

This chain joins TRBV18 and TRBJ2-3; TRBD2 matches 12 bases. The CDR3 contains 16 residues. Trimming removed 5 bases from V and 1 base from J; junction bases left unmatched: 4. Germline V gene lookup returns CDR1 KGHSH and CDR2 LQKENI. This chain's CDR3 is CASSSTSGSGTDTQYF. The DNA for the CDR3 is TGTGCCAGCTCATCGACTAGCGGGAGTGGCACAGATACGCAGTATTTT.

The rearrangement uses TRBV4-2 and TRBJ2-1, with 12 bases lining up with TRBD2. CDR3 length: 16 residues. V lost 1 base to trimming and J lost 6 bases; unmatched junction nucleotides: 4. The germline V gene has CDR1 LGHNA and CDR2 YNFKEQ. The CDR3 DNA follows: TGTGCCAGCAGCCAAGGACTAGCGGGGGAGGGCAATGAGCAGTTCTTC. Translated: CASSQGLAGEGNEQFF.

This clone showed up just a few times. The V and J genes are TRBV9 and TRBJ1-1; no definite D call. The CDR3 is 14 residues long. Germline assignment: CDR1 SGDLS and CDR2 YYNGEE. Trimming stripped 4 bases from V and 3 bases from J, with 13 bases between. In DNA form, the CDR3 reads TGTGCCAGCAGCCCATCCTCGAGGGACACTGAAGCTTTCTTT. Residues: CASSPSSRDTEAFF. The full variable domain, rest sourced from reference TRBV9 and TRBJ1-1, is DSGVTQTPKHLITATGQRVTLRCSPRSGDLSVYWYQQSLDQGLQFLIQYYNGEERAKGNILERFSAQQFPDLHSELNLSSLELGDSALYFCASSPSSRDTEAFFGQGTRLTVV.

The genes are TRBV27 and TRBJ1-1, with D possibly TRBD1 on 6 matching bases. CDR3 size: 13 residues. V was shortened by 3 bases and J by 6 bases, with 11 bases between the two germline ends. In germline, CDR1 is MNHEY, CDR2 SMNVEV (reference sequence). CDR3 DNA: TGTGCCAGCAGTTTGGGGGCTCTCGCTGAAGCTTTCTTT. This encodes CASSLGALAEAFF.

This clone has more than one count but fewer than ten. The J gene is TRBJ1-2, the V gene TRBV19; D may be TRBD1 (5 bases). Trimming shortened V by 4 bases and J by 3 bases, and 9 bases separated the two germline ends. CDR1 and CDR2 from the germline V gene are LNHDA and SQIVND (reference sequence). The CDR3 is made up of 13 amino acids. This CDR3 reads CASSTQEYYGYTF. CDR3 coding DNA: TGTGCCAGTAGTACACAGGAGTACTATGGCTACACCTTC.

This clone was picked up a small number of times. The chain carries TRBV2 and TRBJ2-1; 10 positions agree with TRBD1. The CDR3 runs to 15 residues. Germline V gene data show CDR1 as SNHLY and CDR2 as FYNNEI. The junction had 3 bases not matched to a gene; V was cut back by 1 base and J by 6 bases. CDR3 in DNA: TGTGCCAGCAGTGAAGGACAGGGGGCGATCAATGAGCAGTTCTTC. Its translation: CASSEGQGAINEQFF.

The chain is built from TRBV29-1 and TRBJ2-7; 7 bases align to TRBD1. The CDR3 has 13 residues. The junction had 11 bases not matched to a gene; V was cut back by 5 bases and J by 7 bases. Germline V gene lookup returns CDR1 SQVTM and CDR2 ANQGSEA. This CDR3 is CSVQSTGVGEQYF. Here the CDR3 DNA reads TGCAGCGTTCAATCTACAGGGGTGGGAGAGCAGTACTTC.

The chain recombines TRBV29-1 with TRBJ2-1; D is possibly TRBD1 (7 bases). Germline CDR1 SQVTM, CDR2 ANQGSEA. This CDR3 has 12 residues. With 3 bases removed from V and 10 bases from J, the gap between germline ends came to 13 bases. CDR3 residues: CSVEPGGMEQFF. In DNA form, the CDR3 reads TGCAGCGTTGAGCCAGGGGGGATGGAGCAGTTCTTC.

The chain recombines TRBV28 with TRBJ2-6, with a possible D match to TRBD1 (6 bases). V was pared by 6 bases and J by 0 bases, with 12 bases between. Germline CDR1 MDHEN, CDR2 SYDVKM. The CDR3 is made up of 16 amino acids. The CDR3 here is CASSPDSISGANVLTF. In nucleotides, the CDR3 is TGTGCCAGCAGCCCGGACAGTATCTCTGGGGCCAACGTCCTGACTTTC. The full variable domain, rest sourced from reference TRBV28 and TRBJ2-6, is DVKVTQSSRYLVKRTGEKVFLECVQDMDHENMFWYRQDPGLGLRLIYFSYDVKMKEKGDIPEGYSVSREKKERFSLILESASTNQTSMYLCASSPDSISGANVLTFGAGSRLTVL.

Worth noting for this clone: The sample contains more than one DNA sequence encoding this CDR3. The chain carries TRBV5-1 and TRBJ2-1, with D uncertain. The CDR3 consists of 14 residues. Trimming stripped 0 bases from V and 4 bases from J, with 8 bases between. Germline V lookup: CDR1 SGHRS, CDR2 YFSETQ. Here the CDR3 DNA reads TGCGCCAGCAGCTTGGGACCCTTATACAATGAGCAGTTCTTC. This translates into CASSLGPLYNEQFF.

The chain links TRBV30 to TRBJ1-5; tentatively, D is TRBD1 (5 bases). Germline CDR1 reads GTSNPN; CDR2 reads SVGIG (reference sequence). Between the trimmed V and J ends, which lost 1 base and 6 bases, there was a span of 13 bases. CDR3 length: 14 residues. The CDR3 bases are TGTGCCTGGAGTGAGGGGTTCCCGGGTCAGCCCCAGCATTTT. Protein: CAWSEGFPGQPQHF.

The V and J genes are TRBV2 and TRBJ2-3, with 10 positions matching TRBD1. The junction had 4 bases not matched to a gene; V was cut back by 4 bases and J by 3 bases. Germline CDR1 SNHLY, CDR2 FYNNEI. The CDR3 is 15 residues long. DNA of the CDR3: TGTGCCAGCAGTGGACAGGGGGCCCGTACAGATACGCAGTATTTT. As protein: CASSGQGARTDTQYF.

The chain employs TRBV30 and TRBJ2-1; TRBD2 matches 12 bases. The germline V gene has CDR1 GTSNPN and CDR2 SVGIG (reference sequence). J lost 15 bases, V lost 4 bases, and 10 bases had no gene match. There are 13 residues in the CDR3. CDR3 loop: CAWKSRLAGAGFF. In DNA, the CDR3 is TGTGCCTGGAAATCGAGACTAGCGGGAGCGGGGTTCTTC.

The rearrangement links TRBV5-1 to TRBJ2-3, with 9 bases that match TRBD2. The CDR3 consists of 16 residues. V lost 1 base and J lost 5; bases outside the gene matches: 8. Looked up from germline, CDR1 is SGHRS and CDR2 is YFSETQ. The CDR3 DNA reads as TGCGCCAGCAGCTTGAGGGTAGCGGGAGACGGAGATACGCAGTATTTT. Protein product: CASSLRVAGDGDTQYF.

The chain employs TRBV30 and TRBJ1-5; D may be TRBD1 (6 bases). Trimming took 1 base from V and 6 from J, leaving 10 bases between them. Germline V gene lookup returns CDR1 GTSNPN and CDR2 SVGIG (reference sequence). The CDR3 covers 13 residues. The CDR3 nucleotides read TGTGCCTGGAGTGGGACAGAGGGTCAGCCCCAGCATTTT. Protein: CAWSGTEGQPQHF. The variable domain in full, with the rest retrieved from reference TRBV30 and TRBJ1-5, is SQTIHQWPATLVQPVGSPLSLECTVEGTSNPNLYWYRQAAGRGLQLLFYSVGIGQISSEVPQNLSASRPQDRQFILSSKKLLLSDSGFYLCAWSGTEGQPQHFGDGTRLSIL.

The CDR3, as DNA: TGTGCCAGCAGCTTATCAGGGGATTATGGCTACACCTTC. Amino acid sequence: CASSLSGDYGYTF. The V gene is TRBV11-2, the J gene TRBJ1-2; TRBD1 might be the D (6 bases). Germline lookup yields CDR1 SGHAT and CDR2 FQNNGV. V shed 2 bases and J shed 5 bases, with 9 bases lying between them. The CDR3 is 13 residues long.

The J gene is TRBJ2-7, the V gene TRBV7-9; D may be TRBD1 (6 bases). The germline CDR1 and CDR2 sequences are SEHNR and FQNEAQ (reference sequence). CDR3 length equals 15 residues. The germline V and J ends were trimmed by 5 bases and 9 bases, with 23 bases remaining between them. The DNA for the CDR3 is TGTGCCAGCAGCCGCGACTCTTCAACAGGGTCGTGGCAGTACTTC. Translating it yields CASSRDSSTGSWQYF.

The CDR3: CASSPTRDLYFLQQFF. CDR3 sequence (DNA): TGCGCCAGCAGCCCCACTCGGGACTTATACTTTCTCCAGCAGTTCTTC. V is TRBV5-1 and J is TRBJ2-1; a weak D match, TRBD2 (6 bases). V lost 4 bases and J lost 11, with 25 bases in between. Germline CDR1 is SGHRS and CDR2 is YFSETQ. The CDR3 has 16 amino acids.

The gene calls are TRBV2 and TRBJ1-3, with unresolved D. The CDR3 totals 14 residues. CDR1 and CDR2 from the germline V gene are SNHLY and FYNNEI. Trimming left V 2 bases short and J 4 bases short, with 9 bases between. This chain's CDR3 is CASSELVPGNTIYF. The CDR3, as DNA: TGTGCCAGCAGTGAATTGGTGCCGGGAAACACCATATATTTT.

V gene TRBV7-6 combines with J gene TRBJ2-7; D not resolved. This CDR3 is 11 amino acids long. Germline V lookup: CDR1 SGHVS, CDR2 FNYEAQ. V lost 0 bases, J lost 7 bases, and 4 bases lay in between. The chain's CDR3 is CASSLAKEQYF. For the CDR3, the DNA is TGTGCCAGCAGCTTAGCGAAAGAGCAGTACTTC.

The chain has TRBV7-6 and TRBJ2-1; 8 nucleotides agree with TRBD1. The CDR3 runs to 16 residues. The J segment lost 5 bases and the V segment lost 5 bases, leaving 11 bases of the junction unmatched. CDR1 is SGHVS and CDR2 is FNYEAQ in the germline V gene. The CDR3 bases are TGTGCCAGCAGCCAACCACTATGGACAGGGCACAATGAGCAGTTCTTC. It codes for CASSQPLWTGHNEQFF.

The table lists this clone with a count of one. The chain carries TRBV7-2 and TRBJ2-5; D is tentatively TRBD1 or TRBD2 (5 bases each). The end of the DNA aligns better with TRBJ2-7, so the J call may be wrong. The CDR3 runs to 14 residues. CDR1 and CDR2 from the germline V gene are SGHTA and FQGNSA. This CDR3 reads CASSTGPTTYEQYF. CDR3 bases: TGTGCCAGCAGCACGGGACCTACTACCTACGAGCAGTACTTC.

V and J are TRBV15 and TRBJ2-1, with a weak D call TRBD2 (6 bases). The ends were cut back, 1 base at V and 8 bases at J, with 18 bases in the middle. Germline CDR1 reads LNHNV; CDR2 reads YYDKDF (reference sequence). The CDR3 is 16 amino acids. The CDR3, as DNA: TGTGCCACCAGCAGAGGGGCGGGGTCCCCAGCCGATGAGCAGTTCTTC. It specifies CATSRGAGSPADEQFF. The whole variable domain, remainder taken from reference TRBV15 and TRBJ2-1, is DAMVIQNPRYQVTQFGKPVTLSCSQTLNHNVMYWYQQKSSQAPKLLFHYYDKDFNNEADTPDNFQSRRPNTSFCFLDIRSPGLGDTAMYLCATSRGAGSPADEQFFGPGTRLTVL.

The chain joins TRBV2 to TRBJ1-2; TRBD1 might be the D (6 bases). The CDR3 runs to 15 residues. The ends were cut back, 7 bases at V and 0 bases at J, with 15 bases in the middle. Germline V gene lookup returns CDR1 SNHLY and CDR2 FYNNEI. CDR3 DNA sequence: TGTGCCAGCACCCTCGGGGGGGCGGCTAACTATGGCTACACCTTC. Its protein product is CASTLGGAANYGYTF.